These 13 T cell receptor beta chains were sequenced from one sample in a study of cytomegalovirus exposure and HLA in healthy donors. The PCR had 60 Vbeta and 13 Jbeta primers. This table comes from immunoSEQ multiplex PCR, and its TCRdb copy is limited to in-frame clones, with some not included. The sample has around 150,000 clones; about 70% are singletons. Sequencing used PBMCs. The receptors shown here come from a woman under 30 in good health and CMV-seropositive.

The DNA of the CDR3 is TGTGCCAGTAGTCTCTTCAGGGGTAGTCAAGAGACCCAGTACTTC. As protein: CASSLFRGSQETQYF. The chain combines TRBV19 with TRBJ2-5; D might be TRBD1 (6 bases). Germline V gene sequence: CDR1 LNHDA, CDR2 SQIVND (reference sequence). Trimming removed 5 bases at V and 2 bases at J, with 15 bases between. This CDR3 spans 15 amino acids.

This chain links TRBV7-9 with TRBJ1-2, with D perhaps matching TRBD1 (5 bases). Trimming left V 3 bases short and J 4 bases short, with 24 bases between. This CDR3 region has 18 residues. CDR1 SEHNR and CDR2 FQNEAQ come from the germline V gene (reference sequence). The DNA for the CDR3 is TGTGCCAGCAGCTTTAAGCCTGGGGACTGGGGGAGCGCCTATGGCTACACCTTC. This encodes CASSFKPGDWGSAYGYTF.

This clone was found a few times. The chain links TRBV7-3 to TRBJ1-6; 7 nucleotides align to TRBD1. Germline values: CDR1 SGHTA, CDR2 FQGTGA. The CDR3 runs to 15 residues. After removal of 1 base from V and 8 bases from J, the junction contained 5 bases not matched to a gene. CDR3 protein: CASSLNPGGDSPLHF. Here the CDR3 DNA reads TGTGCCAGCAGCTTAAATCCAGGGGGTGATTCACCCCTCCACTTT.

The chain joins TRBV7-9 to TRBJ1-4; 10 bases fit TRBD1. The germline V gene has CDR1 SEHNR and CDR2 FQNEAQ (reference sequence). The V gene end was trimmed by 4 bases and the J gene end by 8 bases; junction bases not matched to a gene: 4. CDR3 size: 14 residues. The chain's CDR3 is CASSWGQGQEKLFF. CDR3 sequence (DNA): TGTGCCAGCAGCTGGGGACAGGGGCAAGAAAAACTGTTTTTT. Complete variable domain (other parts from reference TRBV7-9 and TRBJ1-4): DTGVSQNPRHKITKRGQNVTFRCDPISEHNRLYWYRQTLGQGPEFLTYFQNEAQLEKSRLLSDRFSAERPKGSFSTLEIQRTEQGDSAMYLCASSWGQGQEKLFFGSGTQLSVL.

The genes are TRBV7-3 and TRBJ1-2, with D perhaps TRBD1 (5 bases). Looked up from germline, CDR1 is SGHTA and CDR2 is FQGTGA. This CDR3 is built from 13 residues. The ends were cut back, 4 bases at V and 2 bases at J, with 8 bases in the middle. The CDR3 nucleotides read TGTGCCAGCAGCTCAGGGCGAAACTATGGCTACACCTTC. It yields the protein CASSSGRNYGYTF.

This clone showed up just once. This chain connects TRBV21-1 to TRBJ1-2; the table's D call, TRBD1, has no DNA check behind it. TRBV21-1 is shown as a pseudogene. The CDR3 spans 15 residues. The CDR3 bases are TGTGCCAGCAGCACTCCGGGACAGGGGGGCGATGGCTACACCTTC. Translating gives CASSTPGQGGDGYTF.

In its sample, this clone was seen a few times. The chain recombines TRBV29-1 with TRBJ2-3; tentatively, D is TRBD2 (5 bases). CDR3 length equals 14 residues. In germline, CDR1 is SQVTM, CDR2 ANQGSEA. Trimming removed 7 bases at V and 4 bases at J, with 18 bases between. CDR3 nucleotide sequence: TGCAGCGCCGGACTCGGGGAACTATCAGATACGCAGTATTTT. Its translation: CSAGLGELSDTQYF.

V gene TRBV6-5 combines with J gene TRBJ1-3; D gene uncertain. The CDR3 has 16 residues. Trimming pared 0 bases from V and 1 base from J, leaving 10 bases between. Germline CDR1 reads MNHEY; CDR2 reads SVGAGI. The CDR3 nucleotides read TGTGCCAGCAGTTACTCGTCCGGGTTGTCTGGAAACACCATATATTTT. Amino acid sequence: CASSYSSGLSGNTIYF.

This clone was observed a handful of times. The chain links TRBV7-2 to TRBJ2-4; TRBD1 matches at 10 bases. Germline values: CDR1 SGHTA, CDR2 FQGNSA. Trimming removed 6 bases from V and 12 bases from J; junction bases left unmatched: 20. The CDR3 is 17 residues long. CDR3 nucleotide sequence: TGTGCCAGCAGTCCACGACTCCCGGGACAGGGGTTTAGTGGTCAGTACTTC. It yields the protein CASSPRLPGQGFSGQYF.

CDR3 DNA sequence: TGTGCCAGCAGTTTACATCCTAACTATGGCTACACCTTC. Translating it yields CASSLHPNYGYTF. This chain uses TRBV27 with TRBJ1-2; D is undetermined. This CDR3 region has 13 residues. Germline V lookup: CDR1 MNHEY, CDR2 SMNVEV (reference sequence). Trimming took off 2 bases at V and 0 bases at J, with 4 bases between the two ends.

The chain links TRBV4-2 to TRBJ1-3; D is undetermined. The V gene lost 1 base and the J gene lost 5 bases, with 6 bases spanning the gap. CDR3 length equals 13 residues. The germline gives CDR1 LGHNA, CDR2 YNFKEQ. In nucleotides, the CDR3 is TGTGCCAGCAGCCAAGGCAGGAGAAACACCATATATTTT. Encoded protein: CASSQGRRNTIYF.

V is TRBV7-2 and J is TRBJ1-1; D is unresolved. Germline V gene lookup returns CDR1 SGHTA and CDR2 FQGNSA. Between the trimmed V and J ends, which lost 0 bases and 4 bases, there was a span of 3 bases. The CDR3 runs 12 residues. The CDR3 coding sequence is TGTGCCAGCAGCTTAGCGGCCACTGAAGCTTTCTTT. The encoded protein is CASSLAATEAFF. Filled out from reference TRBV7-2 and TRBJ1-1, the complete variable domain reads GAGVSQSPSNKVTEKGKDVELRCDPISGHTALYWYRQSLGQGLEFLIYFQGNSAPDKSGLPSDRFSAERTGGSVSTLTIQRTQQEDSAVYLCASSLAATEAFFGQGTRLTVV.

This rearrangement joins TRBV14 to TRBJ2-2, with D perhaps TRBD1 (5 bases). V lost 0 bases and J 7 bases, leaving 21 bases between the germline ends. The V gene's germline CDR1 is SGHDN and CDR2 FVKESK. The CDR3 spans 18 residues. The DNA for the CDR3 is TGTGCCAGCAGCCAAGAAAAGCGAACAGGTCCGAATCACGGGGAGCTGTTTTTT. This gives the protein CASSQEKRTGPNHGELFF.